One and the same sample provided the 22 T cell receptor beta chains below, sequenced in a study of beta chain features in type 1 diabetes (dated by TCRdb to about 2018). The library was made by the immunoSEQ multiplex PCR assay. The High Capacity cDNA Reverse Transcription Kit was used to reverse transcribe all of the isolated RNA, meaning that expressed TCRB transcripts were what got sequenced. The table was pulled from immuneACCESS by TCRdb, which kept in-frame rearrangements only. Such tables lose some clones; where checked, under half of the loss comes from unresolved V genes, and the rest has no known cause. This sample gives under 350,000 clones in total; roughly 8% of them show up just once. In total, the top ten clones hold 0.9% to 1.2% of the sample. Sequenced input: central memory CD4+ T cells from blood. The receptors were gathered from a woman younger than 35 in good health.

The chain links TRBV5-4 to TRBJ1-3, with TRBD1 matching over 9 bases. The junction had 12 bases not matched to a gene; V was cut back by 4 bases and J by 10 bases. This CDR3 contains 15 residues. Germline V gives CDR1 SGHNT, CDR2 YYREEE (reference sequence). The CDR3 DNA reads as TGTGCCAGCAGCCACACCGGGACAGGGTCTTTAACCATATATTTT. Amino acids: CASSHTGTGSLTIYF.

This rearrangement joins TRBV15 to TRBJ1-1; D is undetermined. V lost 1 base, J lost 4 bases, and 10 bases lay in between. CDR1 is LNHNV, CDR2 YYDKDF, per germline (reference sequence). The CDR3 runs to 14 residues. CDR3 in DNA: TGTGCCACCAGCAGAGTTCTGGGGTCCACTGAAGCTTTCTTT. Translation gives CATSRVLGSTEAFF.

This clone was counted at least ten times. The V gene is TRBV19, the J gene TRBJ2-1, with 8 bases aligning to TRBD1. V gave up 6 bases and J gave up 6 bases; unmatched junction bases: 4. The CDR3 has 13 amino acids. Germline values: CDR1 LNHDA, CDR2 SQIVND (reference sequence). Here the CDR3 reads CASRNTGGNEQFF. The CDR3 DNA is TGTGCCAGTAGGAACACAGGGGGCAATGAGCAGTTCTTC. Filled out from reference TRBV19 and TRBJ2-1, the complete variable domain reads DGGITQSPKYLFRKEGQNVTLSCEQNLNHDAMYWYRQDPGQGLRLIYYSQIVNDFQKGDIAEGYSVSREKKESFPLTVTSAQKNPTAFYLCASRNTGGNEQFFGPGTRLTVL.

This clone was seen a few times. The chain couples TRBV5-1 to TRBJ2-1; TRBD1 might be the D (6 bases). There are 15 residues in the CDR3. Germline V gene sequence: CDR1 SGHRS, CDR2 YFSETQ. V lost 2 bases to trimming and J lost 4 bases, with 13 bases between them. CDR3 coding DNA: TGCGCCAGCAGCTTTGACAGGAACTCATACAATGAGCAGTTCTTC. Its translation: CASSFDRNSYNEQFF. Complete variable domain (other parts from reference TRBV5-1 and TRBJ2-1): KAGVTQTPRYLIKTRGQQVTLSCSPISGHRSVSWYQQTPGQGLQFLFEYFSETQRNKGNFPGRFSGRQFSNSRSEMNVSTLELGDSALYLCASSFDRNSYNEQFFGPGTRLTVL.

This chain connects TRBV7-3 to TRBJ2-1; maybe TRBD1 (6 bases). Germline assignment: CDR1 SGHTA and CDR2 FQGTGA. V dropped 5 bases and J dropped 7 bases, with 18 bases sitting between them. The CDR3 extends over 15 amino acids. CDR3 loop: CASSPGTLGANEQFF. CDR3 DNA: TGTGCCAGCAGCCCCGGGACACTGGGTGCGAATGAGCAGTTCTTC. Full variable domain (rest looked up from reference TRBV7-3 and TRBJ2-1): GAGVSQTPSNKVTEKGKYVELRCDPISGHTALYWYRQSLGQGPEFLIYFQGTGAADDSGLPNDRFFAVRPEGSVSTLKIQRTERGDSAVYLCASSPGTLGANEQFFGPGTRLTVL.

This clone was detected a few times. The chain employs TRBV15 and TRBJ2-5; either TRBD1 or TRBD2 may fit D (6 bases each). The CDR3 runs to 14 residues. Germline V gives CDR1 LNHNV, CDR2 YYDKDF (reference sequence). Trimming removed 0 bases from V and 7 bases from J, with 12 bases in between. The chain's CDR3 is CATSRDPGAGTQYF. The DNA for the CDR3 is TGTGCCACCAGCAGAGATCCGGGGGCAGGGACCCAGTACTTC.

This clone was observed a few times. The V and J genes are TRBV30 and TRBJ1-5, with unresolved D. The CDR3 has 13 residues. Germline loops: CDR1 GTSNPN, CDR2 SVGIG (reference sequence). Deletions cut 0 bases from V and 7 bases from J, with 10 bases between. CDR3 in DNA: TGTGCCTGGAGTGTAAAACTTACGCAGCCCCAGCATTTT. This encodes CAWSVKLTQPQHF.

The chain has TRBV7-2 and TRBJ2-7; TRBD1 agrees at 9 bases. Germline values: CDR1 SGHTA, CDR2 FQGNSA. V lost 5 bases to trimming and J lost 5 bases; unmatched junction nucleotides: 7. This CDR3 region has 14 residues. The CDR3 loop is CASSHDRGRDEQYF. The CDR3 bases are TGTGCCAGCAGCCATGACAGGGGGAGAGACGAGCAGTACTTC.

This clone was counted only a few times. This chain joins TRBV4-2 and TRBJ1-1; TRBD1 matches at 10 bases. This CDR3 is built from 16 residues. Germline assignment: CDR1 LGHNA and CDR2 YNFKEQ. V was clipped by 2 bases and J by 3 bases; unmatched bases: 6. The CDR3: CASSQNPGTGDTEAFF. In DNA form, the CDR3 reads TGTGCCAGCAGCCAAAATCCTGGGACAGGGGACACTGAAGCTTTCTTT.

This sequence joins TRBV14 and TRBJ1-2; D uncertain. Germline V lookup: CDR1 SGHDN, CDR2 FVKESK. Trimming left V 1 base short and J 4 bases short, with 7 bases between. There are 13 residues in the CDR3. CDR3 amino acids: CASSQGSGYGYTF. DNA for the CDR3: TGTGCCAGCAGCCAAGGGTCTGGCTATGGCTACACCTTC.

CDR3 sequence reads: CAISPPGPSGNTIYF. CDR3 nucleotides: TGTGCCATCAGTCCACCGGGGCCCTCTGGAAACACCATATATTTT. The J gene is TRBJ1-3, the V gene TRBV10-3, with D possibly matching TRBD1 (5 bases). CDR1 ENHRY and CDR2 SYGVKD come from the germline V gene. The CDR3 has 15 residues. V shed 5 bases and J shed 0 bases, with 11 bases lying between them.

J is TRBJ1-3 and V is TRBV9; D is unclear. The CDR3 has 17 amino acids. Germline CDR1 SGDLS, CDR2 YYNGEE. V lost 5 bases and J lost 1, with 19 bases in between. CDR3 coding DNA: TGTGCCAGCAGTGTCACGACGCCCGTACATTCTGGAAACACCATATATTTT. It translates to CASSVTTPVHSGNTIYF.

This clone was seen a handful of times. The CDR3: CASSGWQGDQPQHF. CDR3 sequence (DNA): TGTGCCAGCAGTGGATGGCAGGGCGATCAGCCCCAGCATTTT. The chain uses TRBV25-1 and TRBJ1-5; tentative D call: TRBD1 (5 bases). Germline CDR1 MGHDK, CDR2 SYGVNS. The V gene lost 4 bases and the J gene lost 5 bases, with 12 bases spanning the gap. This CDR3 is built from 14 residues.

CDR3 bases: TGTGCCAGCCACGGAAACTATAATTCACCCCTCCACTTT. This translates into CASHGNYNSPLHF. The chain uses TRBV28 and TRBJ1-6; D ambiguous. Germline CDR1 is MDHEN and CDR2 is SYDVKM. CDR3 size: 13 residues. V shed 8 bases and J shed 3 bases, with 8 bases lying between them.

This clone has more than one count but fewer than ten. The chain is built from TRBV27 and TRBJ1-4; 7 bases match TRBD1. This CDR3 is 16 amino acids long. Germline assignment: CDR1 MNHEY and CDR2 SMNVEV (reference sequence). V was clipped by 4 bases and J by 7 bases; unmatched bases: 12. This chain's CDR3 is CASSSRRGRGPEKLFF. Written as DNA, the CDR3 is TGTGCCAGCAGTTCACGAAGGGGGCGCGGTCCTGAAAAACTGTTTTTT.

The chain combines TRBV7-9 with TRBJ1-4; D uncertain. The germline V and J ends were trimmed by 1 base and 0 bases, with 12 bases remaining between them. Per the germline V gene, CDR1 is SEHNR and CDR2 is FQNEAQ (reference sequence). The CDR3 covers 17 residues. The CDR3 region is CASSLDSWGATNEKLFF. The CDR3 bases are TGTGCCAGCAGCTTAGACTCCTGGGGTGCAACTAATGAAAAACTGTTTTTT.

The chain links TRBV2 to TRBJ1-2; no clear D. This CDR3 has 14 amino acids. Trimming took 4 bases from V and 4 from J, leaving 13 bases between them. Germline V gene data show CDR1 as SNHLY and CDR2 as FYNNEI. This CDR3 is CASSVNMLGYGYTF. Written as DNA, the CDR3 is TGTGCCAGCAGTGTTAATATGTTGGGCTATGGCTACACCTTC.

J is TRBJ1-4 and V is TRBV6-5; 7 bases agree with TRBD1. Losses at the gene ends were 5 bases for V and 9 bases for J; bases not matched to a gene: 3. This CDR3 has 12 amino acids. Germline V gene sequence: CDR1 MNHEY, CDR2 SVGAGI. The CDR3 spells CASSMGQQKLFF. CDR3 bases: TGTGCCAGCAGTATGGGACAGCAAAAACTGTTTTTT.

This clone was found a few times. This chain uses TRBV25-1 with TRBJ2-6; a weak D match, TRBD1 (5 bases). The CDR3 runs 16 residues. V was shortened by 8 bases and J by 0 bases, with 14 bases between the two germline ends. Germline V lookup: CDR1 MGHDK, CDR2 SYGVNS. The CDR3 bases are TGTGCCAGCTCGTCCCAGGGTCGCTCTGGGGCCAACGTCCTGACTTTC. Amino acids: CASSSQGRSGANVLTF.

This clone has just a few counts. The CDR3 reads CASSYDSETQYF. The CDR3, as DNA: TGTGCCAGCAGCTACGACTCCGAGACCCAGTACTTC. The chain is built from TRBV2 and TRBJ2-5; no clear D gene. Germline values: CDR1 SNHLY, CDR2 FYNNEI. The germline V and J ends were trimmed by 6 bases and 5 bases, with 10 bases remaining between them. The length of the CDR3 is 12 residues. The whole variable domain, remainder taken from reference TRBV2 and TRBJ2-5, is EPEVTQTPSHQVTQMGQEVILRCVPISNHLYFYWYRQILGQKVEFLVSFYNNEISEKSEIFDDQFSVERPDGSNFTLKIRSTKLEDSAMYFCASSYDSETQYFGPGTRLLVL.

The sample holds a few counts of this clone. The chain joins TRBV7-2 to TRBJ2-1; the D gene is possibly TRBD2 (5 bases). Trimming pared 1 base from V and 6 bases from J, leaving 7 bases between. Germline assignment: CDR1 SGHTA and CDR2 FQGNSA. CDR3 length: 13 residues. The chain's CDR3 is CASSLGLFNEQFF. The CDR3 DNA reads TGTGCCAGCAGCTTAGGACTATTCAATGAGCAGTTCTTC.

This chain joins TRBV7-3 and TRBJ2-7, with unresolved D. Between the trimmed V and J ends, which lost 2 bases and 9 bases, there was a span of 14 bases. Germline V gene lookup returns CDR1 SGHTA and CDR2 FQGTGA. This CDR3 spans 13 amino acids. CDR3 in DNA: TGTGCCAGCAGCTTAGCGCTTACGAGATGGCAGTACGTC. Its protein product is CASSLALTRWQYV.